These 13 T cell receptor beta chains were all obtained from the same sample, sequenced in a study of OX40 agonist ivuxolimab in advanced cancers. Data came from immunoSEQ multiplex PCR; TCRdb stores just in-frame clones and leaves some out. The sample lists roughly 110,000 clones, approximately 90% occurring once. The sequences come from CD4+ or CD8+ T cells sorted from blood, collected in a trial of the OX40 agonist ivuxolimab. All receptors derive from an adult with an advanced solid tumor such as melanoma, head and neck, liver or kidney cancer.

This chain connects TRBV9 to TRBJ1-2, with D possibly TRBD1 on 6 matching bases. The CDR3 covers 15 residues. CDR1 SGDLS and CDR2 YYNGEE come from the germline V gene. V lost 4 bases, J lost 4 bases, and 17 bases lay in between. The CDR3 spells CASSPLVGQVYGYTF. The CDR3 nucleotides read TGTGCCAGCAGCCCCCTCGTGGGACAAGTCTATGGCTACACCTTC.

The CDR3 coding sequence is TGTGCCAGCAGCTTAGAAGGCAGCCAAGAGACCCAGTACTTC. Translating gives CASSLEGSQETQYF. The chain links TRBV7-6 to TRBJ2-5; D gene unclear. V lost 1 base, J lost 1 base, and 7 bases lay in between. CDR1 is SGHVS and CDR2 is FNYEAQ in the germline V gene. The CDR3 consists of 14 residues. The full variable domain, completed using reference TRBV7-6 and TRBJ2-5, is GAGVSQSPRYKVTKRGQDVALRCDPISGHVSLYWYRQALGQGPEFLTYFNYEAQQDKSGLPNDRFSAERPEGSISTLTIQRTEQRDSAMYRCASSLEGSQETQYFGPGTRLLVL.

The CDR3 region is CASSLTSGSFDTQYF. The CDR3 DNA reads TGTGCCAGCAGCTTGACTAGCGGGTCCTTTGATACGCAGTATTTT. The V call is TRBV5-4, the J call TRBJ2-3; TRBD2 aligns across 9 bases. The CDR3 length is 15 residues. CDR1 is SGHNT, CDR2 YYREEE, per germline (reference sequence). Germline trimming cut 1 base from V and 6 bases from J; bases unmatched to any gene: 6.

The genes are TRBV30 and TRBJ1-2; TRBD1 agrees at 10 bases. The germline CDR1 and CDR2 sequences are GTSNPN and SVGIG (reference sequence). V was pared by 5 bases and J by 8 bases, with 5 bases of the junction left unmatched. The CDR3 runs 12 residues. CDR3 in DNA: TGTGCCTGGGATGACAGGGGGCGAGGCTACACCTTC. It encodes CAWDDRGRGYTF. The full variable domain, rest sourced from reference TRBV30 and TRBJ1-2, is SQTIHQWPATLVQPVGSPLSLECTVEGTSNPNLYWYRQAAGRGLQLLFYSVGIGQISSEVPQNLSASRPQDRQFILSSKKLLLSDSGFYLCAWDDRGRGYTFGSGTRLTVV.

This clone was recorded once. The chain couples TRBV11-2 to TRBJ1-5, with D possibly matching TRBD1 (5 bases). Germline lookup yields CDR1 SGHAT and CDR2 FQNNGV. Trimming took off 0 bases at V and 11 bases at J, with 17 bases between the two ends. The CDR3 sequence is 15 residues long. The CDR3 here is CASSLDPGPGRAQHF. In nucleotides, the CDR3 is TGTGCCAGCAGCTTAGATCCGGGGCCAGGAAGGGCCCAGCATTTT.

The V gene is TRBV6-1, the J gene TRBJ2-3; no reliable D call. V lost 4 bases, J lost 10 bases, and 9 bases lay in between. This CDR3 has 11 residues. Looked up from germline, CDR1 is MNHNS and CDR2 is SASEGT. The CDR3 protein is CASSVGQSQYF. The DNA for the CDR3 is TGTGCCAGCAGTGTCGGGCAATCGCAGTATTTT.

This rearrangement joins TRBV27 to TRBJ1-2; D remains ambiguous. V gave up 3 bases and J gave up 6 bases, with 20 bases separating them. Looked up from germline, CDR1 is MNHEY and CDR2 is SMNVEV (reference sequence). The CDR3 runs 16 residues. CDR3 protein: CASSLHHLVENDGYTF. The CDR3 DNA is TGTGCCAGCAGTTTGCATCACCTCGTTGAGAACGATGGCTACACCTTC.

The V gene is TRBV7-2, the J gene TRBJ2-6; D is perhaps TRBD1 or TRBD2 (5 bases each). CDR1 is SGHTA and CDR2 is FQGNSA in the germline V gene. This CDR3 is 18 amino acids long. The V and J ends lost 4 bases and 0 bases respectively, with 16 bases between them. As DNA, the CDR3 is TGTGCCAGCAGCTCCGCTCCCGGGACCTTCTCTGGGGCCAACGTCCTGACTTTC. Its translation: CASSSAPGTFSGANVLTF.

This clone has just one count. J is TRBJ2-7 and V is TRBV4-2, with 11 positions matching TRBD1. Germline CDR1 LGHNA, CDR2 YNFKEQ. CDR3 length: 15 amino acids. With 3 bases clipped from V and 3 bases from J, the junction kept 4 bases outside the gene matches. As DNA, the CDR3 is TGTGCCAGCAGCCAGGGCGGGACAGGGGGCTACGAGCAGTACTTC. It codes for CASSQGGTGGYEQYF.

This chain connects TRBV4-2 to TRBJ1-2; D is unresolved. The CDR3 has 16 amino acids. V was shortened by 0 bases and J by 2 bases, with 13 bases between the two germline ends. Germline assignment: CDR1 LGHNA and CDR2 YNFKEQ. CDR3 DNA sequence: TGTGCCAGCAGCCAAGATACCAGTAAATTAAACTATGGCTACACCTTC. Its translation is CASSQDTSKLNYGYTF.

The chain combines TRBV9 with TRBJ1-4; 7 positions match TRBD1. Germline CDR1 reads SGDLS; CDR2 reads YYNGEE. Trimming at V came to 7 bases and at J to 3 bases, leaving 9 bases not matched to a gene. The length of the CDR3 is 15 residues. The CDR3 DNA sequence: TGTGCCAGCGCAGGGCAGGGGGGGTCTAATGAAAAACTGTTTTTT. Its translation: CASAGQGGSNEKLFF.

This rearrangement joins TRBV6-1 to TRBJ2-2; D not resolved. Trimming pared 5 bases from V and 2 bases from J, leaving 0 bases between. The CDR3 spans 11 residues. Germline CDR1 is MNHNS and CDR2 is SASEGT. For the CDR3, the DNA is TGTGCCAGCAGTAACACCGGGGAGCTGTTTTTT. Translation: CASSNTGELFF.

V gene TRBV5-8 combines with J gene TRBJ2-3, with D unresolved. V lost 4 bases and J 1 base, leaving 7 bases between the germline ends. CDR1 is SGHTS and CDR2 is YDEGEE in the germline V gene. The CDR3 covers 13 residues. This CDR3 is CASSLLGTDTQYF. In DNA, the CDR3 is TGTGCCAGCAGCCTTCTCGGCACAGATACGCAGTATTTT.